This T cell receptor beta chain is drawn from a study of blood T cell repertoires in COVID-19. Per the original data handling: Using reference gene primer amplification, nucleated cell counts were estimated. Profiled with immunoSEQ multiplex PCR; TCRdb holds only in-frame clones, not every one. V and J calls and clone size come straight from that table; D and trimming were deduced from the DNA. The data contain around 100,000 clones, around 85% of them seen just once; the ten biggest clones take up 20% to 25%. Input material: peripheral blood. The receptor was derived from a man in his sixties or seventies with active or convalescent COVID-19.

DNA for the CDR3: TGCGCCAGCAGCTTGGAGGGGGCTGAGCAGTTCTTC. Encoded protein: CASSLEGAEQFF. The chain couples TRBV5-1 to TRBJ2-1; 7 bases map to TRBD1. This CDR3 has 12 amino acids. Germline lookup yields CDR1 SGHRS and CDR2 YFSETQ. The ends lost 0 bases at V and 9 bases at J; junction bases unmatched: 0.